This section outlines one T cell receptor beta chain sequence together with its context. The antigen remains unidentified. The method was immunoSEQ multiplex PCR; TCRdb's version includes in-frame clones alone and lacks a portion of them. The sample holds roughly 33,000 clones, about 75% seen once. The data were obtained in a study of vaccination effects on CD4 cells after COVID-19. Across the whole study: The study sampled a few convalescent patients both early and late after vaccination. Post-vaccine specimens arrived a median 72 days past the second dose.

Trimming took off 2 bases at V and 3 bases at J, with 8 bases between the two ends. The length of the CDR3 is 14 residues. Germline lookup yields CDR1 MNHEY and CDR2 SVGAGI. Subsequent to roughly 9 days of culture, CD4+ T cells were isolated. The infection with SARS-CoV-2 (confirmed by PCR) occurred in this person between March and December 2020. Participants were vaccinated with two doses of either the BNT162b2 or mRNA-1273 vaccine. Each culture had half its medium swapped for IL-2 medium on days 3 and 7. Study observations and caveats: Sampling in the study covered few convalescent patients and included no early post-infection timepoints.

This TCR was sampled from a human donor who had a prior SARS-CoV-2 infection. The chain joins TRBV6-5 to TRBJ1-5, with a weak D call TRBD1 (5 bases). Sample: CD4+ T cells from PBMCs cultured without peptide, taken after COVID-19 vaccination. The DNA for the CDR3 is TGTGCCAGCAGTTACAGAGGGGTCAATCAGCCCCAGCATTTT. Its translation is CASSYRGVNQPQHF.